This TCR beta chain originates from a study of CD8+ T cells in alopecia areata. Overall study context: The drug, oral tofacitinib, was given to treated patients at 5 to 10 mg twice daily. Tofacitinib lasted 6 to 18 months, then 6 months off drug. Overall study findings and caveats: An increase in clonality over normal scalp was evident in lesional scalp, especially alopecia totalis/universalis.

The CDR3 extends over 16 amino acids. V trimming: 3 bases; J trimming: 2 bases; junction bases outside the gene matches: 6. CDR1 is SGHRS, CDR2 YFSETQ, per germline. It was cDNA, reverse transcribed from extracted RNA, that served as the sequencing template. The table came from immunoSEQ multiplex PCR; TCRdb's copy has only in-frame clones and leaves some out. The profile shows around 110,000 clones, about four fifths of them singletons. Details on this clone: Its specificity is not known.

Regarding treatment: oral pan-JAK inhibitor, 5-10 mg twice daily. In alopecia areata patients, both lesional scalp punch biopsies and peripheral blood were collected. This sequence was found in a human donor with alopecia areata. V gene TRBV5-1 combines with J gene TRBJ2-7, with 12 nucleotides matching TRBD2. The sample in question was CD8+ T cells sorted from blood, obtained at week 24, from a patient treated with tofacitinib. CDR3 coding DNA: TGCGCCAGCAGCTCGGGACTAGCGGGTTCAGCCTACGAGCAGTACTTC. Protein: CASSSGLAGSAYEQYF.